These 5 T cell receptor beta chains share one sample of origin, sequenced in a study of shared clonotypes between healthy human individuals. Assay used: immunoSEQ multiplex PCR; TCRdb lists only in-frame clones, some missing. The sample comprises approximately 2,000,000 clones, around 95% of which are singletons, and around 1.7% rests with the top ten. CD45RO negativity and positive selection for CCR7 defined naive CD8 cells, a population that excluded terminally differentiated effector memory CD45RA+ cells. The sample was naive CD8+ T cells from PBMCs. The receptor source for this set is a young man in good health. Some clones in this sample may be carry-over from other donors' samples.

This clone was picked up one time. The chain couples TRBV4-1 to TRBJ1-2, with a weak D call TRBD1 (6 bases). The V end lost 4 bases, the J end lost 7 bases, and 10 bases lay between the germline ends. The CDR3 loop spans 12 amino acids. Germline CDR1 is MGHRA and CDR2 is YSYEKL. DNA of the CDR3: TGCGCCAGCAGCCCAGGGGAGGCTGGCTACACCTTC. It codes for CASSPGEAGYTF.

The rearrangement links TRBV29-1 to TRBJ2-2; D unclear. V gave up 4 bases and J gave up 2 bases, with 11 bases separating them. Germline CDR1 SQVTM, CDR2 ANQGSEA. The length of the CDR3 is 14 residues. The CDR3: CSVGATFNTGELFF. CDR3 in DNA: TGCAGCGTTGGGGCCACCTTCAACACCGGGGAGCTGTTTTTT.

The genes are TRBV4-1 and TRBJ2-7; 9 bases line up with TRBD1. CDR3 length equals 14 residues. Germline CDR1 MGHRA, CDR2 YSYEKL. V trimming: 6 bases; J trimming: 6 bases; junction bases outside the gene matches: 9. CDR3 DNA sequence: TGCGCCAGCAGAGACCGGGACAGGGCGGCCGAGCAGTACTTC. This encodes CASRDRDRAAEQYF.

This chain joins TRBV5-1 and TRBJ2-2; 7 bases fit TRBD2. The J segment lost 4 bases and the V segment lost 7 bases, leaving 10 bases of the junction unmatched. The CDR3 totals 15 residues. Germline-derived CDR1 and CDR2 are SGHRS and YFSETQ. The CDR3 DNA follows: TGCGCCAGCCGACCCCAATCTAGCGGCACCGGGGAGCTGTTTTTT. It translates to CASRPQSSGTGELFF.

The gene calls are TRBV28 and TRBJ2-1; D unclear. V shed 5 bases and J shed 9 bases, with 8 bases lying between them. The CDR3 loop spans 11 amino acids. The germline gives CDR1 MDHEN, CDR2 SYDVKM. In nucleotides, the CDR3 is TGTGCCAGCAGTACCACGGCTGAGCAGTTCTTC. This encodes CASSTTAEQFF. Full variable domain (missing parts from reference TRBV28 and TRBJ2-1): DVKVTQSSRYLVKRTGEKVFLECVQDMDHENMFWYRQDPGLGLRLIYFSYDVKMKEKGDIPEGYSVSREKKERFSLILESASTNQTSMYLCASSTTAEQFFGPGTRLTVL.